This T cell receptor gamma chain stems from a study of gamma delta lymphoproliferative disorders and STAT genes. The receptor sequences were amplified from genomic DNA of peripheral blood mononuclear cells. This clone was found a few times. This DNA's translation and the protein TCRdb lists, from a much larger clone, do not match at residue 6, likely due to a read error; the protein shown is translated from the DNA. TCRdb fed the multiplex PCR reads to CATT. The table includes about 1,300 gamma-chain clones, about 12% detected once. V trimming: 4 bases; J trimming: 0 bases; junction bases outside the gene matches: 3. The CDR3 totals 13 residues. Germline V CDR1 and CDR2: VENAVY, YDSYNSRV.

The sequenced sample was blood. The TCR sequence derives from a human donor in good health. V and J are TRGV8 and TRGJ1 or TRGJ2. TCRdb is silent on the J gene; assignment here came from matching the DNA to germline. The DNA of the CDR3 is TGTGCCACCTGGGACCAGAATTATTATAAGAAACTCTTT. Translation gives CATWDQNYYKKLF.